The rows below give T cell receptor beta chains drawn from one sample of a study of shared clonotypes between healthy human individuals. This table comes from immunoSEQ multiplex PCR, and its TCRdb copy is limited to in-frame clones, with some not included. This table has about 2.4 million clones, under 95% appearing once. What was sequenced was naive CD4+ T cells from PBMCs. The receptors here all came from a man aged 18 to 35 in good health. Some clones in this sample may be carry-over from other donors' samples. Both conserved end residues are trimmed from each CDR3. Not all rows give a size; the values are once, few, many and, for expanded clones, a class.

v_gene | abundance | CDR3aa
TRBV19 | few | ASSLRTEQPQH
TRBV7-2 | . | ASSTTGTMNTEAF
TRBV5-5 | . | ASSLAGNSGRASLIEQY
TRBV6-5 | once | ASSYDGTRGAEAF
TRBV5-5 | . | ASSFSSYEQY
TRBV7-3 | . | ASSLDTSGSFNEQY
TRBV19 | . | ASSRLFGSGNTIY
TRBV5-5 | . | ASSVLRGLAKNIQY
TRBV25-1 | few | ASSEYRTPEAF
TRBV11-2 | . | ASSFFWTAVGTGELF
TRBV5-1 | . | ASSLSSNQPQH
TRBV7-2 | . | ASSSGTSSYNEQF
TRBV10-3 | once | AISEEPSYYEQY
TRBV25-1 | . | ASSKAGAYEQY
TRBV2 | . | ASRQGAVRETQY
TRBV28 | . | ASTLGGAGEKLF
TRBV6-6 | . | ASSSSDLLLEKLF
TRBV7-3 | . | ASSLRRTSGRDEQY
TRBV5-1 | . | ASSSGAGSLAKNIQY
TRBV9 | once | ASSVGGSGRLNEQF
TRBV5-4 | once | ASSLAKTVLTEAF
TRBV5-4 | . | ASSLGQSGELF
TRBV28 | . | ASTRGEAGTGELF
TRBV6-1 | . | ASSPRGQETQY
TRBV4-1 | . | ASSQRTGGNQPQH
TRBV20-1 | . | RPTSPQAF
TRBV29-1 | . | SVEGFWDRTYEQY
TRBV6-5 | . | ASSYSRPYEQY